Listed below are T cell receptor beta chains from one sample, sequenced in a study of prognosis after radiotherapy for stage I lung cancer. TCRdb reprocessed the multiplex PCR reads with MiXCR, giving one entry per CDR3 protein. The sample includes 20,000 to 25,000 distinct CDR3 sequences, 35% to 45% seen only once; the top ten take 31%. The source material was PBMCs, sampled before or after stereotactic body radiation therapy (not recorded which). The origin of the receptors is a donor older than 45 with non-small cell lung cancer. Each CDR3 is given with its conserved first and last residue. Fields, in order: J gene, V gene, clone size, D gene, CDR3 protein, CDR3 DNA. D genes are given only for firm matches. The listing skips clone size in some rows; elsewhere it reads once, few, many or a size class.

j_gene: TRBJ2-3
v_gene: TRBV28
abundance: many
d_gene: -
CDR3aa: CASSFSVSASTDTQYF
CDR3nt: TGTGCCAGCAGTTTTTCGGTCTCCGCTAGCACAGATACGCAGTATTTT

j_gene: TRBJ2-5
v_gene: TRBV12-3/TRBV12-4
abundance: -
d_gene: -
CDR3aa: CASSRGPLWDTQYF
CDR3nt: TGTGCCAGCAGCCGCGGGCCCCTTTGGGATACCCAGTACTTC

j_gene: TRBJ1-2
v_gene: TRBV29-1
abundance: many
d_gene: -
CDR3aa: CSVEEVDSQSYVYGYTF
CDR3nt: TGCAGCGTTGAAGAAGTGGACAGCCAATCTTACGTCTATGGCTACACCTTC

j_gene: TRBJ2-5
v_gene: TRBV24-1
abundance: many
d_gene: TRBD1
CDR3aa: CATSRTGVQETQYF
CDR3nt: TGTGCCACCAGCAGGACAGGGGTCCAAGAGACCCAGTACTTC

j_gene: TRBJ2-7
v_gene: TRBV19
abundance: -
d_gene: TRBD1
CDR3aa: CASSLGQGPRAEQYF
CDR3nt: TGTGCCAGTAGTTTGGGACAGGGGCCCCGGGCCGAGCAGTACTTC

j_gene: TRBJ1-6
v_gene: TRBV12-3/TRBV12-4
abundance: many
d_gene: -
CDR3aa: CASSVQGILLSPLHF
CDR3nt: TGTGCCAGCAGCGTACAGGGTATACTACTTTCACCCCTCCACTTT

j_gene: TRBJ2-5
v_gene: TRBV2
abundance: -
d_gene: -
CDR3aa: CASKTDQETQYF
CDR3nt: TGTGCCAGCAAGACGGACCAAGAGACCCAGTACTTC

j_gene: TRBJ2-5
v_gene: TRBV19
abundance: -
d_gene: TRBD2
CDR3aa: CASSIRTSGSENQYF
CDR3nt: TGTGCCAGTAGTATCCGGACCAGCGGGAGTGAGAACCAGTACTTC

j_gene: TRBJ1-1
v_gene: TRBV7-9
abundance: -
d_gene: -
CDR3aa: CASSSFVGSVNTEAFF
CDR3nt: TGTGCCAGCAGCTCTTTCGTCGGGTCCGTGAACACTGAAGCTTTCTTT

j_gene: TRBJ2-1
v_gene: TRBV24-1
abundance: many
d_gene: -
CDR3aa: CATSDVGGKNEQFF
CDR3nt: TGTGCCACCAGTGATGTAGGTGGAAAAAATGAGCAGTTCTTC

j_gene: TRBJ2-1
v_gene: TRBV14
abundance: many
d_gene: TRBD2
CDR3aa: CASSQLLLAANNEQFF
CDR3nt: TGTGCCAGCAGCCAACTCCTACTAGCGGCAAACAATGAGCAGTTCTTC

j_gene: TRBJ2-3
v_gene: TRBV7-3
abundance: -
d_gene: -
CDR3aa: CASSPIGTDTQYF
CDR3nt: TGTGCCAGCAGTCCCATCGGAACAGATACGCAGTATTTT

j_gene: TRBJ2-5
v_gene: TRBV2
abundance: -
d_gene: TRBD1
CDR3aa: CASRITGTGSETQYF
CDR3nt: TGTGCCAGCAGGATCACAGGGACAGGGAGCGAGACACAGTACTTC

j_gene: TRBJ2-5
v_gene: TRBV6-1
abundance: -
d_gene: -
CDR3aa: CASSRVIVWAFDTQYF
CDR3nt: TGTGCCAGCTCGAGGGTTATAGTTTGGGCGTTTGATACCCAGTACTTC

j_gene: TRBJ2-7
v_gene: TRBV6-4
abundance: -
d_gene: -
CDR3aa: CASSVAVDEQYF
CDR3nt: TGTGCCAGCAGTGTGGCCGTGGACGAGCAGTACTTC

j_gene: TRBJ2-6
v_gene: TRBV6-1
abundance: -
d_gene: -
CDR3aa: CASRDVSGGANVLTF
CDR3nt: TGTGCCAGCAGGGATGTAAGTGGTGGGGCCAACGTCCTGACTTTC

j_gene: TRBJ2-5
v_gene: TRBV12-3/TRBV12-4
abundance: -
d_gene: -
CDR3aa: CASSLRGETQYF
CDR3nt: TGTGCCAGCAGTTTACGGGGAGAGACCCAGTACTTC

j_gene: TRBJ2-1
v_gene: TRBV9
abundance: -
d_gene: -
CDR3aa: CASSVVEAVVNEQFF
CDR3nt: TGTGCCAGCAGCGTAGTGGAAGCGGTGGTCAATGAGCAGTTCTTC

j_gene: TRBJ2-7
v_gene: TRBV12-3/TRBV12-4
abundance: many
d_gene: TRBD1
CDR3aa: CASSLKQGTYEQYF
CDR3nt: TGTGCCAGCAGTCTTAAACAGGGGACCTACGAGCAGTACTTC

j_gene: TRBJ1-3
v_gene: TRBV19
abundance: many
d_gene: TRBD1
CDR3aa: CASSSLTGGSNTIYF
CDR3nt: TGTGCCAGTAGTTCCCTGACAGGGGGTTCAAACACCATATATTTT

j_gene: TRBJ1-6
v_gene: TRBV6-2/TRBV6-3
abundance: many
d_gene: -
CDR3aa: CASSAGPYNSPLHF
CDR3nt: TGTGCCAGCAGTGCGGGGCCATATAATTCACCCCTCCACTTT

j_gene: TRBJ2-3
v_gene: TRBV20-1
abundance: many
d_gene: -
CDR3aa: CSARDGSVGTDTQYF
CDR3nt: TGCAGTGCTAGAGACGGTTCGGTCGGCACAGATACGCAGTATTTT

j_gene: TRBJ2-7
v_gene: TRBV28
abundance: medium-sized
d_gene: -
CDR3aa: CASTPPATYEQYF
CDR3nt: TGTGCCAGCACCCCCCCGGCGACCTACGAGCAGTACTTC

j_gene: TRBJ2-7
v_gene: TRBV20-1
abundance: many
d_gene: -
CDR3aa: CSARDPLRGLHEQYF
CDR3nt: TGCAGTGCTAGAGACCCGCTGCGCGGTTTGCACGAGCAGTACTTC

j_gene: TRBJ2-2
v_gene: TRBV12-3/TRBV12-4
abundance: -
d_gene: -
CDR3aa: CASSPQVSTWELFF
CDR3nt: TGTGCCAGCAGTCCTCAGGTCAGCACCTGGGAGCTGTTTTTT

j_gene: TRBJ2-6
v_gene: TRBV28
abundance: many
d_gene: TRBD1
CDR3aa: CASSLDRGRSGANVLTF
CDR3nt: TGTGCCAGCAGTTTAGACAGGGGGCGGTCTGGGGCCAACGTCCTGACTTTC

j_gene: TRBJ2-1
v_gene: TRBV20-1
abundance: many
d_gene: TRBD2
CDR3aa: CSASFSGRTYNEQFF
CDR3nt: TGCAGTGCTAGTTTTAGCGGGAGGACCTACAATGAGCAGTTCTTC